A single sample gave rise to the 18 T cell receptor beta chains below, sequenced in a study of OX40 agonist ivuxolimab in advanced cancers. Preparation of the library involved the immunoSEQ multiplex PCR assay. TCRdb took this table from immuneACCESS and kept in-frame rearrangements with V and J called. Such tables lack part of the clones; where checked against another copy, unresolved V genes explain under half of the gap, and the rest is unexplained. The sample table records 80,000 to 95,000 clones; 90% to 95% of these occur just once. The leading ten clones occupy roughly 0.5% of the sample. Sequences were derived from CD4+ or CD8+ T cells sorted from blood, sampled in a trial of the OX40 agonist ivuxolimab. The receptors originated from an adult with an advanced solid tumor such as melanoma, head and neck, liver or kidney cancer.

This chain links TRBV6-6 with TRBJ2-7; 10 bases are a match to TRBD2. The CDR3 is 15 amino acids. Germline trimming cut 7 bases from V and 6 bases from J; bases unmatched to any gene: 12. Germline CDR1 MNHNY, CDR2 SVGAGI (reference sequence). CDR3 residues: CASKESGRESGEQYF. The CDR3 DNA sequence: TGTGCCAGCAAAGAAAGCGGGAGGGAATCCGGCGAGCAGTACTTC.

The V gene is TRBV19, the J gene TRBJ1-5; tentative D call: TRBD1 (5 bases). This CDR3 has 13 amino acids. V shed 3 bases and J shed 6 bases, with 9 bases lying between them. The germline gives CDR1 LNHDA, CDR2 SQIVND (reference sequence). CDR3 nucleotides: TGTGCCAGTAGTATCGACAGACTTCAGCCCCAGCATTTT. This codes for CASSIDRLQPQHF.

The chain carries TRBV19 and TRBJ1-4, with TRBD1 matching over 8 bases. The CDR3 is 18 residues long. Trimming removed 6 bases from V and 0 bases from J; junction bases left unmatched: 12. CDR1 is LNHDA, CDR2 SQIVND, per germline (reference sequence). The CDR3 is CASSKIRGRAATNEKLFF. In DNA form, the CDR3 reads TGTGCCAGTAGCAAGATCAGGGGGCGGGCTGCAACTAATGAAAAACTGTTTTTT.

V is TRBV10-3 and J is TRBJ1-4; 7 bases map to TRBD1. This CDR3 comprises 16 residues. Germline V gene sequence: CDR1 ENHRY, CDR2 SYGVKD. The J segment lost 1 base and the V segment lost 6 bases, leaving 8 bases of the junction unmatched. This chain's CDR3 is CAISAGTAGTNEKLFF. CDR3 nucleotide sequence: TGTGCCATCAGCGCCGGGACAGCGGGAACTAATGAAAAACTGTTTTTT.

The rearrangement joins TRBV28 to TRBJ1-2; possibly TRBD1 for D (6 bases). This CDR3 spans 15 amino acids. CDR1 and CDR2 from the germline V gene are MDHEN and SYDVKM. The ends were cut back, 5 bases at V and 8 bases at J, with 21 bases in the middle. CDR3 in DNA: TGTGCCAGCAGTACGACTGCCGGGACAAGGGAAGGCTACACCTTC. As protein: CASSTTAGTREGYTF.

This chain joins TRBV30 and TRBJ2-7; 8 bases align to TRBD1. The CDR3 has 17 residues. J lost 2 bases, V lost 1 base, and 13 bases had no gene match. Germline values: CDR1 GTSNPN, CDR2 SVGIG (reference sequence). The CDR3 reads CAWSARGQVKLPYEQYF. Written as DNA, the CDR3 is TGTGCCTGGAGTGCCCGGGGACAGGTAAAACTACCCTACGAGCAGTACTTC.

The CDR3 loop is CASSSSGLDGNTIYF. The CDR3 bases are TGTGCCAGCAGCTCCTCAGGGCTAGATGGAAACACCATATATTTT. V and J are TRBV7-3 and TRBJ1-3; D may be TRBD1 (5 bases). The CDR3 is 15 residues long. V was pared by 4 bases and J by 3 bases, with 13 bases between. Looked up from germline, CDR1 is SGHTA and CDR2 is FQGTGA.

The chain has TRBV5-1 and TRBJ2-2; 10 bases map to TRBD1. This CDR3 contains 15 residues. Germline-derived CDR1 and CDR2 are SGHRS and YFSETQ. The junction had 4 bases not matched to a gene; V was cut back by 4 bases and J by 4 bases. CDR3 DNA: TGCGCCAGCAGCAACCGGACAGGGGGCACCGGGGAGCTGTTTTTT. Amino acids: CASSNRTGGTGELFF.

The chain couples TRBV27 to TRBJ1-4, with 10 positions matching TRBD1. The CDR3 sequence is 14 residues long. CDR1 is MNHEY and CDR2 is SMNVEV in the germline V gene (reference sequence). V dropped 6 bases and J dropped 7; count of bases not matched to a gene: 5. CDR3 DNA sequence: TGTGCCAGCAGGCGGACAGGGGGGAGTGAAAAACTGTTTTTT. Protein product: CASRRTGGSEKLFF.

CDR3 sequence reads: CASSLVAGGTNPNNEQFF. The DNA of the CDR3 is TGCGCCAGCAGCTTGGTTGCGGGGGGGACTAACCCGAACAATGAGCAGTTCTTC. The chain is built from TRBV5-1 and TRBJ2-1, with TRBD2 identical over 9 bases. Germline trimming cut 0 bases from V and 5 bases from J; bases unmatched to any gene: 12. Per the germline V gene, CDR1 is SGHRS and CDR2 is YFSETQ. The CDR3 spans 18 residues.

This chain uses TRBV18 with TRBJ2-3, with 10 bases matching TRBD1. This CDR3 is built from 14 residues. The germline gives CDR1 KGHSH, CDR2 LQKENI. V gave up 2 bases and J gave up 5 bases; unmatched junction bases: 1. The DNA for the CDR3 is TGTGCCAGCTCACCAAGGGACAGGGGAGATACGCAGTATTTT. This sequence encodes CASSPRDRGDTQYF.

The chain employs TRBV18 and TRBJ2-2, with 14 bases identical to TRBD2. Germline CDR1 KGHSH, CDR2 LQKENI. Unmatched junction bases numbered 1, after V lost 0 bases and J lost 4 bases. CDR3 length: 17 amino acids. CDR3 loop: CASSPPGLAGGTGELFF. In DNA form, the CDR3 reads TGTGCCAGCTCACCACCTGGACTAGCGGGGGGCACCGGGGAGCTGTTTTTT.

The genes are TRBV7-9 and TRBJ1-2; D unresolved. The CDR3 spans 14 residues. V was trimmed by 5 bases and J by 0 bases, leaving 10 bases between them. Germline lookup yields CDR1 SEHNR and CDR2 FQNEAQ (reference sequence). CDR3 sequence: CASSPAQANYGYTF. The CDR3 coding sequence is TGTGCCAGCAGCCCAGCGCAGGCTAACTATGGCTACACCTTC.

The V call is TRBV10-2, the J call TRBJ2-2, with D tentatively TRBD2 (5 bases). Trimming left V 3 bases short and J 0 bases short, with 14 bases between. The germline V gene has CDR1 WSHSY and CDR2 SAAADI. CDR3 length: 17 residues. CDR3 sequence reads: CASSEGRHGANTGELFF. Written as DNA, the CDR3 is TGCGCCAGCAGTGAAGGAAGACACGGGGCGAACACCGGGGAGCTGTTTTTT.

This clone was seen once. This chain connects TRBV5-1 to TRBJ2-5; 12 nucleotides match TRBD1. The V and J ends lost 3 bases and 4 bases, in that order; junction bases with no gene match: 4. This CDR3 region has 15 residues. Germline-derived CDR1 and CDR2 are SGHRS and YFSETQ. This CDR3 is CASSSGQGAGETQYF. In DNA, the CDR3 is TGCGCCAGCAGCTCGGGACAGGGGGCAGGAGAGACCCAGTACTTC.

This rearrangement joins TRBV29-1 to TRBJ1-1, with D maybe TRBD1 (5 bases). The germline V gene encodes CDR1 SQVTM and CDR2 ANQGSEA. V was pared by 4 bases and J by 4 bases, with 13 bases between. This CDR3 has 13 residues. The CDR3 region is CSVGTPGATEAFF. The DNA for the CDR3 is TGCAGCGTTGGGACCCCCGGGGCCACTGAAGCTTTCTTT.

In DNA form, the CDR3 reads TGTGCCAGCAGCACCCCGGTGTATTGGGAAAAACTGTTTTTT. Amino acids: CASSTPVYWEKLFF. V and J are TRBV2 and TRBJ1-4; D is unresolved. CDR1 is SNHLY, CDR2 FYNNEI, per germline. V was trimmed by 6 bases and J by 8 bases, leaving 16 bases between them. The CDR3 extends over 14 amino acids. The variable domain in full, completed from reference TRBV2 and TRBJ1-4, reads EPEVTQTPSHQVTQMGQEVILRCVPISNHLYFYWYRQILGQKVEFLVSFYNNEISEKSEIFDDQFSVERPDGSNFTLKIRSTKLEDSAMYFCASSTPVYWEKLFFGSGTQLSVL.

V gene TRBV5-4 combines with J gene TRBJ2-5; no reliable D call. Germline CDR1 reads SGHNT; CDR2 reads YYREEE (reference sequence). The CDR3 sequence is 13 residues long. Trimming took off 4 bases at V and 4 bases at J, with 11 bases between the two ends. CDR3 DNA sequence: TGTGCCAGCAGCCCCGGAAGGTCAGAGACCCAGTACTTC. It translates to CASSPGRSETQYF.